There are a few counts of the clone carrying this TCR beta chain. What it recognizes is unknown. These data come from a study of early T cells in non-severe SARS-CoV-2 infection. Study as a whole: Chains were unpaired, as sequencing was done on bulk RNA from unsorted whole blood. Whole-study results and caveats: Database matching using VDJdb favored anti-spike CD8 responses, with private and CD4 specificities left missing.

Individual cDNA molecules received unique molecular identifiers during library preparation. MiXCR was run by TCRdb on the 5' RACE reads, yielding one entry per CDR3 protein. The sample lists tens of thousands of distinct CDR3 sequences, about 6.1% occurring once. Trimming pared 5 bases from V and 6 bases from J, leaving 8 bases between. This CDR3 spans 12 amino acids. Germline V gene sequence: CDR1 SGDLS, CDR2 YYNGEE. The receptor was derived from an adult who was a healthcare worker with PCR-confirmed SARS-CoV-2 infection or an uninfected control (not recorded which). The sample comprised whole blood. This chain uses TRBV9 with TRBJ2-2, with TRBD2 as a possible D gene (5 bases). The CDR3 DNA reads as TGTGCCAGCAGGCCGGAGGCCGGGGAGCTGTTTTTT. It encodes CASRPEAGELFF.